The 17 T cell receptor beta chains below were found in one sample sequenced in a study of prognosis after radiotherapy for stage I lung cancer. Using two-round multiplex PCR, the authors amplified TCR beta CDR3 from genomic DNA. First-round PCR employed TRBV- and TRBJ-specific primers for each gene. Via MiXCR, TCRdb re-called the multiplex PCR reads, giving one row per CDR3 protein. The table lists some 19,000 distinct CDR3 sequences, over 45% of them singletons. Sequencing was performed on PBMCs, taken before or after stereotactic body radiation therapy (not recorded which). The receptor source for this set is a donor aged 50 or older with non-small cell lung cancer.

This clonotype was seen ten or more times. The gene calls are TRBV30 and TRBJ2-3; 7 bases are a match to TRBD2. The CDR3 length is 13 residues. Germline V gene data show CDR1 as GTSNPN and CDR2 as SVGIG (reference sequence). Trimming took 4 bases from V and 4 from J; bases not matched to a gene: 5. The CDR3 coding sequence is TGTGCCTGGAACCGGGAGGCACCAGATACGCAGTATTTT. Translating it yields CAWNREAPDTQYF. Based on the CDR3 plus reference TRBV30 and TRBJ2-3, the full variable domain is SQTIHQWPATLVQPVGSPLSLECTVEGTSNPNLYWYRQAAGRGLQLLFYSVGIGQISSEVPQNLSASRPQDRQFILSSKKLLLSDSGFYLCAWNREAPDTQYFGPGTRLTVL.

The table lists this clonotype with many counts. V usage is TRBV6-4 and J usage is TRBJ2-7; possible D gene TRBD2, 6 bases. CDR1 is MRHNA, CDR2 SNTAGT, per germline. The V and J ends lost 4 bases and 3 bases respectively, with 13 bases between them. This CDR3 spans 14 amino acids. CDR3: CASSVRAGLYEQYF. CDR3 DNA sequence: TGTGCCAGCAGTGTCCGGGCGGGGCTCTACGAGCAGTACTTC.

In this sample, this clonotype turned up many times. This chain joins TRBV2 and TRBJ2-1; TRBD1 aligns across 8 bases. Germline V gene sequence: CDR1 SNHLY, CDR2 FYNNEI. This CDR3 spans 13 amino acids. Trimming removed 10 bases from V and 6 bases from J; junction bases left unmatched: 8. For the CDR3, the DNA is TGTGCCACCAGGACAGGGATGGCCAATGAGCAGTTCTTC. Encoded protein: CATRTGMANEQFF.

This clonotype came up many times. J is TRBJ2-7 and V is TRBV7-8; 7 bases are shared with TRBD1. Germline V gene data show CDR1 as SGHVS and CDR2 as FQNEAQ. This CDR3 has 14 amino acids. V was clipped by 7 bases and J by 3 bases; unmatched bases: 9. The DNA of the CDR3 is TGTGCCAGCACCCAACAGGGGCTTGGCTACGAGCAGTACTTC. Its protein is CASTQQGLGYEQYF.

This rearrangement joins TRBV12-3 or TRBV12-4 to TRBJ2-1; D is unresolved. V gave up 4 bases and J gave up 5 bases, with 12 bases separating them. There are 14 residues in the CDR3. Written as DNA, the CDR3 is TGTGCCAGCAGTTCACTGGCTTTACACAATGAGCAGTTCTTC. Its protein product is CASSSLALHNEQFF.

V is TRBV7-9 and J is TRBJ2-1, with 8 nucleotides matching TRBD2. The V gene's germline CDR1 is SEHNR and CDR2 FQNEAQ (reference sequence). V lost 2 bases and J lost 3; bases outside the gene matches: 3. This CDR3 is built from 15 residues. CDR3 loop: CASSLSSGSYNEQFF. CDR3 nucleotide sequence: TGTGCCAGCAGCTTATCCAGCGGGAGCTACAATGAGCAGTTCTTC.

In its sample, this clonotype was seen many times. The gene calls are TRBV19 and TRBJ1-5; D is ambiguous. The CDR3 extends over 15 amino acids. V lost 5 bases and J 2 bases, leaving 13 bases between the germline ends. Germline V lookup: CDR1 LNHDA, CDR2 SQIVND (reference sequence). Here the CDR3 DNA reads TGTGCCAGTAGTGCTAGCGGAAGGGGCAATCAGCCCCAGCATTTT. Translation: CASSASGRGNQPQHF.

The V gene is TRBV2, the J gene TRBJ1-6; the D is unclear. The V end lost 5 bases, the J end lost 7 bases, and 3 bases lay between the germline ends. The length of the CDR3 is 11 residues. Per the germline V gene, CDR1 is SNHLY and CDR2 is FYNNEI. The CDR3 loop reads CASSLNSPLHF. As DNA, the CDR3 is TGTGCCAGCAGTCTGAATTCACCCCTCCACTTT.

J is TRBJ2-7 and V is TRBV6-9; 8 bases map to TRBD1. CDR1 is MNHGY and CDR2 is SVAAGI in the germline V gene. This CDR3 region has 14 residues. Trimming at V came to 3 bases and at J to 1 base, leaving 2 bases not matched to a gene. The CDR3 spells CASSYGQGSYEQYF. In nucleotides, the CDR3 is TGTGCCAGCAGTTACGGACAGGGATCCTACGAGCAGTACTTC.

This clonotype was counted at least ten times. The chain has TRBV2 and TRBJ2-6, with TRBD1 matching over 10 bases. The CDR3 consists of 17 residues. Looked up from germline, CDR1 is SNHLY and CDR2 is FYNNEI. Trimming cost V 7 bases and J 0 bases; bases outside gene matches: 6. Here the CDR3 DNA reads TGTGCCAGCAAAGGGACAGGGGCCTCCTCTGGGGCCAACGTCCTGACTTTC. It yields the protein CASKGTGASSGANVLTF.

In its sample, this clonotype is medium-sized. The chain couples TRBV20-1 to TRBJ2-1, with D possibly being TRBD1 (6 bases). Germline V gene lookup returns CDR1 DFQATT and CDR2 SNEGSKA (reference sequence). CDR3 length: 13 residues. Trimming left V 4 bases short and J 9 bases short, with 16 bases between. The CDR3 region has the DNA TGCAGTGCTACCTTAACAGGGAGTCCTGAGCAGTTCTTC. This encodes CSATLTGSPEQFF.

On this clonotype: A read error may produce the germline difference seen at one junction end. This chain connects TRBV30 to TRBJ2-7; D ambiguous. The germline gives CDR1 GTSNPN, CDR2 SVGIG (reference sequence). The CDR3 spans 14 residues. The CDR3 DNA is TGTGCCTGGAGCCCCACAGTGGGTGGCTACGAGCGGTACTTC. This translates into CAWSPTVGGYERYF.

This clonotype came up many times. The CDR3 DNA follows: TGCGCCAGCAGCTTGACAGGGGACACGTTTGAAAAACTGTTTTTT. It is translated as CASSLTGDTFEKLFF. The V call is TRBV5-1, the J call TRBJ1-4; 7 bases are a match to TRBD1. This CDR3 spans 15 amino acids. V gave up 1 base and J gave up 7 bases; unmatched junction bases: 7. The germline CDR1 and CDR2 sequences are SGHRS and YFSETQ.

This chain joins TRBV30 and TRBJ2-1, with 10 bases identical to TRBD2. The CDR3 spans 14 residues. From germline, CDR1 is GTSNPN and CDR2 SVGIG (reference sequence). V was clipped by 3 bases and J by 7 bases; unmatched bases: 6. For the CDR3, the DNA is TGTGCCTGGAGCGTGGTAGCGGGAGGTAATGAGCAGTTCTTC. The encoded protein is CAWSVVAGGNEQFF. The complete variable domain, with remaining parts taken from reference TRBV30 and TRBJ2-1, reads SQTIHQWPATLVQPVGSPLSLECTVEGTSNPNLYWYRQAAGRGLQLLFYSVGIGQISSEVPQNLSASRPQDRQFILSSKKLLLSDSGFYLCAWSVVAGGNEQFFGPGTRLTVL.

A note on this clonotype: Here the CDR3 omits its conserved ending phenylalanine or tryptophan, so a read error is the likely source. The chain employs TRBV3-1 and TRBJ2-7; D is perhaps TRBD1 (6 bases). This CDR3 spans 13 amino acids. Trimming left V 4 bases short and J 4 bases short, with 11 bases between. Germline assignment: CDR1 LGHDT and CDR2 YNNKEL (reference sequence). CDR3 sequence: CASSLDRLYEQYL. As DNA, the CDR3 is TGTGCCAGCAGCCTCGACAGGTTATACGAGCAGTACTTG.

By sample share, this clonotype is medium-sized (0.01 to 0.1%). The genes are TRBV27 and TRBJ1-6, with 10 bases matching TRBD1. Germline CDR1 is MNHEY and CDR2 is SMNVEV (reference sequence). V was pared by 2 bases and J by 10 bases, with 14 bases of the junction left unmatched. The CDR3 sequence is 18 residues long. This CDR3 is CASSLPPGTGVGRSPLHF. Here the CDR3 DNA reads TGTGCCAGCAGTTTACCCCCCGGGACAGGGGTGGGGAGGTCACCCCTCCACTTT.

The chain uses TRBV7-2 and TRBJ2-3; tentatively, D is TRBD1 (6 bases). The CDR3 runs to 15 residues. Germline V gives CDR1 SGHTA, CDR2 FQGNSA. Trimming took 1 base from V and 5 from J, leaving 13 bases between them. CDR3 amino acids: CASSLEGVVIDTQYF. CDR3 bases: TGTGCCAGCAGCTTAGAGGGGGTGGTCATAGATACGCAGTATTTT.